The 23 T cell receptor beta chains presented below share a single source sample, sequenced in a study of cytomegalovirus exposure and HLA in healthy donors. Produced via immunoSEQ multiplex PCR; TCRdb's table is partial and in-frame only. There are 250,000 to 300,000 clones in the sample; 90% occur only once, and more than 0.35% lies in the top ten. Sequencing was done on a sample of PBMCs. The receptors were gathered from a young woman in good health and CMV-seronegative.

This chain connects TRBV9 to TRBJ1-1, with TRBD1 as a possible D gene (6 bases). Deletions cut 3 bases from V and 5 bases from J, with 8 bases between. The CDR3 spans 12 residues. The germline gives CDR1 SGDLS, CDR2 YYNGEE. CDR3 nucleotides: TGTGCCAGCAGCGCACAGGGTACTGAAGCTTTCTTT. Protein product: CASSAQGTEAFF.

The chain uses TRBV6-6 and TRBJ2-2, with TRBD1 matching 11 bases. The CDR3 is 15 residues long. The germline gives CDR1 MNHNY, CDR2 SVGAGI (reference sequence). Trimming removed 6 bases from V and 6 bases from J; junction bases left unmatched: 6. The CDR3 DNA follows: TGTGCCAGCAGAGCACGGACAGGGGGCTCCGGGGAGCTGTTTTTT. Translated, it gives CASRARTGGSGELFF.

V gene TRBV27 combines with J gene TRBJ2-7, with D unresolved. V shed 5 bases and J shed 3 bases, with 17 bases lying between them. CDR3 length equals 15 residues. Germline loops: CDR1 MNHEY, CDR2 SMNVEV (reference sequence). The CDR3 DNA reads as TGTGCCAGCAGTCCCCCAGCGCGGTCCTACTACGAGCAGTACTTC. It specifies CASSPPARSYYEQYF.

V is TRBV19 and J is TRBJ1-5, with a weak D call TRBD1 (6 bases). V was cut by 3 bases and J by 8 bases, with 14 bases left in between. Per germline, CDR1 LNHDA and CDR2 SQIVND (reference sequence). The CDR3 consists of 14 residues. In DNA, the CDR3 is TGTGCCAGTAGTATGTTCACAGGGATGGAGCCCCAGCATTTT. Translating gives CASSMFTGMEPQHF.

The CDR3, as DNA: TGTGCCAGCAACCTGCGGGGGGTGCCCGGGGAGCTGTTTTTT. Translating gives CASNLRGVPGELFF. The chain recombines TRBV6-6 with TRBJ2-2; 8 bases agree with TRBD2. V lost 7 bases, J lost 6 bases, and 7 bases stayed unmatched. The CDR3 loop spans 14 amino acids. Germline-derived CDR1 and CDR2 are MNHNY and SVGAGI (reference sequence).

The chain has TRBV2 and TRBJ2-3; perhaps TRBD2 as D (6 bases). The V end was cut by 6 bases, the J end by 0 bases, with 7 bases between. The CDR3 spans 13 residues. CDR1 is SNHLY, CDR2 FYNNEI, per germline. The CDR3 loop reads CASRSGSTDTQYF. As DNA, the CDR3 is TGTGCCAGCAGAAGCGGGAGCACAGATACGCAGTATTTT.

This clone was seen only once. The identical CDR3 is also encoded by other nucleotide sequences in the sample. The chain is built from TRBV27 and TRBJ2-7, with 10 bases that match TRBD2. The junction had 9 bases not matched to a gene; V was cut back by 6 bases and J by 4 bases. Germline assignment: CDR1 MNHEY and CDR2 SMNVEV (reference sequence). CDR3 length equals 15 residues. Here the CDR3 DNA reads TGTGCCAGCAGCCTGAGCGGGGGGGAGTTGTACGAGCAGTACTTC. It yields the protein CASSLSGGELYEQYF.

The genes are TRBV28 and TRBJ1-1; D gene ambiguous. Trimming took 1 base from V and 4 from J, leaving 7 bases between them. Germline CDR1 reads MDHEN; CDR2 reads SYDVKM. The CDR3 contains 13 residues. In DNA, the CDR3 is TGTGCCAGCAGTTTATTCTCTCCCACTGAAGCTTTCTTT. This translates into CASSLFSPTEAFF.

The chain joins TRBV4-3 to TRBJ2-7; 8 positions agree with TRBD1. Unmatched junction bases numbered 6, after V lost 0 bases and J lost 5 bases. CDR1 and CDR2 (germline): LGHNA, YSLEER. CDR3 length: 15 amino acids. As DNA, the CDR3 is TGCGCCAGCAGCCAAGATACAGGGGGACGTGACGAGCAGTACTTC. Its translation: CASSQDTGGRDEQYF.

The chain couples TRBV5-1 to TRBJ1-1; D call uncertain. The germline V and J ends were trimmed by 3 bases and 10 bases, with 16 bases remaining between them. The CDR3 loop spans 13 amino acids. Looked up from germline, CDR1 is SGHRS and CDR2 is YFSETQ. The CDR3 spells CASSSGGGYAAFF. The CDR3, as DNA: TGCGCCAGCAGCTCCGGAGGCGGGTATGCAGCTTTCTTT.

V gene TRBV7-2 combines with J gene TRBJ2-2, with a weak D call TRBD2 (6 bases). Between the trimmed V and J ends, which lost 5 bases and 4 bases, there was a span of 20 bases. There are 17 residues in the CDR3. Germline lookup yields CDR1 SGHTA and CDR2 FQGNSA. CDR3 region: CASSQYPGTHSTGELFF. The CDR3 region has the DNA TGTGCCAGCAGCCAATATCCCGGGACTCACTCCACCGGGGAGCTGTTTTTT. Using reference TRBV7-2 and TRBJ2-2 for the parts outside the CDR3, the full variable domain is GAGVSQSPSNKVTEKGKDVELRCDPISGHTALYWYRQSLGQGLEFLIYFQGNSAPDKSGLPSDRFSAERTGGSVSTLTIQRTQQEDSAVYLCASSQYPGTHSTGELFFGEGSRLTVL.

V gene TRBV25-1 combines with J gene TRBJ2-5, with unresolved D. The V end was cut by 3 bases, the J end by 5 bases, with 4 bases between. Germline CDR1 reads MGHDK; CDR2 reads SYGVNS. The CDR3 loop spans 11 amino acids. The CDR3, as DNA: TGTGCCAGCAGTGATCGGGAGACCCAGTACTTC. It specifies CASSDRETQYF.

The chain employs TRBV7-2 and TRBJ2-7, with 8 bases identical to TRBD1. V gave up 5 bases and J gave up 4 bases; unmatched junction bases: 7. CDR1 and CDR2 from the germline V gene are SGHTA and FQGNSA. The CDR3 is 14 residues long. The CDR3 DNA reads TGTGCCAGCAGCCCAGCAGGGGGCGGATACGAGCAGTACTTC. It specifies CASSPAGGGYEQYF.

This clone was detected only once. The chain recombines TRBV19 with TRBJ1-5, with a weak D call TRBD1 (5 bases). The CDR3 has 13 residues. Germline V gene lookup returns CDR1 LNHDA and CDR2 SQIVND (reference sequence). Trimming left V 5 bases short and J 3 bases short, with 8 bases between. The CDR3 is CASSRQLNQPQHF. DNA for the CDR3: TGTGCCAGTAGTCGACAGCTCAATCAGCCCCAGCATTTT.

The J gene is TRBJ2-2, the V gene TRBV27; D not certain. The CDR3 has 14 residues. CDR1 MNHEY and CDR2 SMNVEV come from the germline V gene (reference sequence). V lost 2 bases, J lost 0 bases, and 4 bases lay in between. CDR3 in amino acids: CASSLPANTGELFF. The CDR3 DNA sequence: TGTGCCAGCAGTTTACCAGCGAACACCGGGGAGCTGTTTTTT.

This clone was seen a handful of times. V and J are TRBV2 and TRBJ1-2; D gene uncertain. Germline CDR1 SNHLY, CDR2 FYNNEI. CDR3 length equals 12 residues. Trimming left V 7 bases short and J 0 bases short, with 6 bases between. The CDR3 loop reads CASTETNYGYTF. The CDR3 region has the DNA TGTGCCAGCACGGAGACTAACTATGGCTACACCTTC.

The chain couples TRBV9 to TRBJ2-5; TRBD2 agrees at 8 bases. The V gene's germline CDR1 is SGDLS and CDR2 YYNGEE. V lost 3 bases, J lost 1 base, and 20 bases stayed unmatched. The CDR3 runs 20 residues. CDR3 sequence reads: CASSAPLVAGSTRPQETQYF. DNA of the CDR3: TGTGCCAGCAGCGCACCCCTTGTAGCGGGGTCCACCCGGCCCCAAGAGACCCAGTACTTC.

The chain carries TRBV2 and TRBJ2-5, with TRBD1 identical over 11 bases. Germline CDR1 SNHLY, CDR2 FYNNEI. This CDR3 spans 16 amino acids. V was clipped by 6 bases and J by 1 base; unmatched bases: 7. CDR3 nucleotides: TGTGCCAGCAGAGACCCCGGGACAGGGGGCCAAGAGACCCAGTACTTC. It specifies CASRDPGTGGQETQYF.

The chain has TRBV15 and TRBJ1-2; no definite D call. The CDR3 is 15 amino acids. Germline V gene data show CDR1 as LNHNV and CDR2 as YYDKDF (reference sequence). V was pared by 0 bases and J by 7 bases, with 15 bases between. DNA for the CDR3: TGTGCCACCAGCAGAGATAACGGTGGTCGCTTTGGCTACACCTTC. It encodes CATSRDNGGRFGYTF. The variable domain in full, completed from reference TRBV15 and TRBJ1-2, reads DAMVIQNPRYQVTQFGKPVTLSCSQTLNHNVMYWYQQKSSQAPKLLFHYYDKDFNNEADTPDNFQSRRPNTSFCFLDIRSPGLGDTAMYLCATSRDNGGRFGYTFGSGTRLTVV.

The chain joins TRBV4-1 to TRBJ2-2, with D unclear. This CDR3 region has 16 residues. The V end lost 1 base, the J end lost 1 base, and 10 bases lay between the germline ends. In germline, CDR1 is MGHRA, CDR2 YSYEKL. The DNA of the CDR3 is TGCGCCAGCAGCCAAGTATCAGGTTTGAACACCGGGGAGCTGTTTTTT. Its translation is CASSQVSGLNTGELFF.

The chain joins TRBV6-5 to TRBJ1-2; maybe TRBD1 (6 bases). Germline CDR1 is MNHEY and CDR2 is SVGAGI. The V end was cut by 6 bases, the J end by 0 bases, with 11 bases between. CDR3 size: 14 residues. CDR3 loop: CASRLTGTNYGYTF. CDR3 DNA sequence: TGTGCCAGCAGACTGACAGGAACTAACTATGGCTACACCTTC.

V is TRBV5-4 and J is TRBJ1-1, with a weak D call TRBD1 (5 bases). Per germline, CDR1 SGHNT and CDR2 YYREEE (reference sequence). V was pared by 0 bases and J by 4 bases, with 13 bases between. This CDR3 has 15 residues. CDR3 nucleotides: TGTGCCAGCAGCTTGGATCTCGGGGGAGGCACTGAAGCTTTCTTT. It encodes CASSLDLGGGTEAFF.

This clone has only a few counts. The rearrangement uses TRBV19 and TRBJ1-5; D might be TRBD1 (6 bases). This CDR3 has 14 amino acids. Germline assignment: CDR1 LNHDA and CDR2 SQIVND (reference sequence). The V and J ends lost 3 bases and 6 bases respectively, with 12 bases between them. CDR3 amino acids: CASSIEGGAQPQHF. The CDR3 DNA is TGTGCCAGTAGTATCGAGGGGGGGGCTCAGCCCCAGCATTTT.